This is a list of T cell receptor beta chains from one sample in a study of blood T cell repertoires in COVID-19. The protocol was immunoSEQ multiplex PCR, while the TCRdb copy is restricted to in-frame clones and leaves out a portion. Of 140,000 to 150,000 clones listed, 65% to 80% were seen once; the top ten hold over 15%. Sequenced sample: peripheral blood. The receptors derive from a man between 45 and 60 years old with acute or convalescent COVID-19. The CDR3 runs from the conserved cysteine through the conserved F or W. Fields, in order: D gene, V gene, clone size, CDR3 length, J gene, CDR3 protein, CDR3 DNA. The D gene is left open where the match is weak. A row's size may be missing; if present it is once, few, many or a size class.

TRBD2	TRBV19	-	20	TRBJ2-4	CASSRVPGLAGTLAKNIQYF	TGTGCCAGTAGTAGGGTCCCGGGACTAGCGGGGACGCTAGCCAAAAACATTCAGTACTTC
-	TRBV7-6	-	15	TRBJ2-2	CASSLGTGVTGELFF	TGTGCCAGCAGCTTAGGGACCGGGGTCACCGGGGAGCTGTTTTTT
-	TRBV12-3/TRBV12-4	few	13	TRBJ1-4	CASKDSSNEKLFF	TGTGCCAGCAAGGACAGTTCTAATGAAAAACTGTTTTTT
-	TRBV19	-	13	TRBJ1-1	CASSSSQNTEAFF	TGTGCCAGTAGTTCTAGCCAGAACACTGAAGCTTTCTTT
TRBD2	TRBV7-9	once	14	TRBJ2-7	CASSLLGLEYEQYF	TGTGCCAGCAGCTTACTGGGACTAGAGTACGAGCAGTACTTC
TRBD2	TRBV4-2	-	15	TRBJ2-1	CASSQDPGLAGGLFF	TGTGCCAGCAGCCAAGATCCTGGACTAGCGGGGGGGTTGTTCTTC
TRBD1	TRBV5-4	-	14	TRBJ2-7	CASSLGGQEYEQYF	TGTGCCAGCAGCTTGGGGGGACAGGAGTACGAGCAGTACTTC
-	TRBV5-6	-	15	TRBJ1-6	CASSLRGVYNSPLHF	TGTGCCAGCAGCTTAAGGGGCGTCTATAATTCACCCCTCCACTTT
-	TRBV3-1/TRBV3-2	-	15	TRBJ1-2	CASSQGLGDAYGYTF	TGTGCCAGCAGCCAAGGGCTGGGCGACGCCTATGGCTACACCTTC
-	TRBV7-9	-	12	TRBJ1-2	CASSLIEGGYTF	TGTGCCAGCAGCTTAATTGAGGGTGGCTACACCTTC
TRBD2	TRBV11-2	once	16	TRBJ2-5	CASSLARTSGQETQYF	TGTGCCAGCAGCTTAGCACGAACTAGCGGTCAAGAGACCCAGTACTTC
-	TRBV12-3/TRBV12-4	-	11	TRBJ1-2	CASSLGVGYTF	TGTGCCAGCAGTTTGGGAGTCGGCTACACCTTC
TRBD1	TRBV29-1	-	14	TRBJ2-3	CSVGDRGSQDTQYF	TGCAGCGTTGGGGACAGGGGATCCCAAGATACGCAGTATTTT
TRBD2	TRBV30	-	14	TRBJ2-5	CAWSVGGALETQYF	TGTGCCTGGAGTGTCGGGGGGGCGTTGGAGACCCAGTACTTC
TRBD1	TRBV3-1/TRBV3-2	-	13	TRBJ1-1	CASSPLDRGKAFF	TGTGCCAGCAGCCCCTTGGACAGGGGAAAAGCTTTCTTT